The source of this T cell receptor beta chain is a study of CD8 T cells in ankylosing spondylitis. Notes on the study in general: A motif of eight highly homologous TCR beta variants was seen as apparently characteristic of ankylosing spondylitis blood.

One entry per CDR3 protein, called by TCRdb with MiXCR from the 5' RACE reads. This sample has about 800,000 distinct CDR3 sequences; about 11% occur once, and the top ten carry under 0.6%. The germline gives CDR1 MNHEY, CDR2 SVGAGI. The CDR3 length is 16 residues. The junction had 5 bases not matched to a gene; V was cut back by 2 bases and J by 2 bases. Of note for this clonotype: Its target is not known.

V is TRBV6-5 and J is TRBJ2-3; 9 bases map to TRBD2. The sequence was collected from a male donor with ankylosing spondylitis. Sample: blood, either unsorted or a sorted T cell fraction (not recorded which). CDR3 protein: CASSYHPSGVTDTQYF. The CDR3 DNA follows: TGTGCCAGCAGTTACCACCCTAGCGGGGTCACAGATACGCAGTATTTT.